This is a list of T cell receptor beta chains from one sample in a study of regulatory T cells in long-lasting Graves disease. Each CDR3 protein gets one entry after TCRdb re-called the multiplex PCR reads with MiXCR. Of approximately 360,000 distinct CDR3 sequences listed, approximately 23% were seen once; the top ten hold under 35%. Sequencing used peripheral blood mononuclear cells (PBMCs), obtained when the disease was refractory, from a patient treated with antithyroid drugs. The receptors derive from a woman in her 40s with Graves disease. The CDR3 runs from the conserved cysteine through the conserved F or W. A D gene is named only where the DNA matches it firmly.

length	D	V	J	CDR3
11	.	TRBV6-1	TRBJ1-2	CVSGQQGPHTF
14	TRBD1	TRBV5-1	TRBJ2-7	CASSPRDRLYEQYF
12	.	TRBV5-6	TRBJ1-5	CASSPQDGPQHF
14	.	TRBV28	TRBJ1-5	CASSRGGFDQPQHF
11	.	TRBV28	TRBJ1-1	CASSLNRLAFF
14	.	TRBV5-6	TRBJ2-5	CASSPQGFQETQYF
17	.	TRBV6-2/TRBV6-3	TRBJ2-3	CASSYEALGSMGDTQYF
16	TRBD1	TRBV20-1	TRBJ2-4	CSAWDRVHVSRNIQYF
13	.	TRBV28	TRBJ2-7	CASSFSGLYEQYF
14	.	TRBV10-2	TRBJ2-2	CATSGHANTGELFF
13	.	TRBV10-2	TRBJ2-7	CASSAGLGGEQYF
16	TRBD2	TRBV27	TRBJ2-2	CASSLAGVGLTGELFF